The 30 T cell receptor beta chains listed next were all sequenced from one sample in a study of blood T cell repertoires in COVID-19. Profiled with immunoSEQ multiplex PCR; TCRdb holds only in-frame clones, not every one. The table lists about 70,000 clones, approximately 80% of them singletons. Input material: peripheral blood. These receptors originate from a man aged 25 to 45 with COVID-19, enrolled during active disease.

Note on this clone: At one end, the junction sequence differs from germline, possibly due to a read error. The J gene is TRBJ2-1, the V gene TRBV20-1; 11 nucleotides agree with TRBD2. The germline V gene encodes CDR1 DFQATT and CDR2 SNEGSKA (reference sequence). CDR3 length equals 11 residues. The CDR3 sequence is CRLAGLNEQFF. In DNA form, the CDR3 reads TGTCGACTAGCGGGACTTAATGAGCAGTTCTTC.

The CDR3 protein is CASSPSGDAGEQYF. Written as DNA, the CDR3 is TGTGCCAGCAGCCCATCGGGGGACGCAGGTGAGCAGTACTTC. The chain combines TRBV11-2 with TRBJ2-7, with D possibly being TRBD2 (6 bases). This CDR3 has 14 residues. Trimming left V 5 bases short and J 7 bases short, with 18 bases between. Germline lookup yields CDR1 SGHAT and CDR2 FQNNGV.

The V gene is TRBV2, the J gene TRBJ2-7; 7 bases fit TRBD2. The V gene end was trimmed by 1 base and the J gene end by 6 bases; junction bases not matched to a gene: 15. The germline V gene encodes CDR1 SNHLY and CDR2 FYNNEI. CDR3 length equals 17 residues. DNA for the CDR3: TGTGCCAGCAGTGAAGGAGCTAGCGGATTTGGGGGTCGCGAGCAGTACTTC. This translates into CASSEGASGFGGREQYF.

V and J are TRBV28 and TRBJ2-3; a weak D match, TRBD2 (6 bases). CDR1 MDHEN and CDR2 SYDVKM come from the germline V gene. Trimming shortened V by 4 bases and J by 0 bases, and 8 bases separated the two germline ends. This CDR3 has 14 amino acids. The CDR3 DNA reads TGTGCCAGCAGTTCCGGGACTAGCACAGATACGCAGTATTTT. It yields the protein CASSSGTSTDTQYF.

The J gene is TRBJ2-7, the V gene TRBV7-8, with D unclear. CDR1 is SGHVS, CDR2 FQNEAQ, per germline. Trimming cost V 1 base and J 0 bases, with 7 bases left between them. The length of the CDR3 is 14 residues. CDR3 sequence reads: CASSLGLSSYEQYF. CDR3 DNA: TGTGCCAGCAGCTTAGGTCTGAGCTCCTACGAGCAGTACTTC.

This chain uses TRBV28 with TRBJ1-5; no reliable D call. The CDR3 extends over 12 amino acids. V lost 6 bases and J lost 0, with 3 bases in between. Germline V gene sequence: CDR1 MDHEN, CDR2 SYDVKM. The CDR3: CASRYSNQPQHF. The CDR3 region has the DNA TGTGCCAGCAGGTATAGCAATCAGCCCCAGCATTTT.

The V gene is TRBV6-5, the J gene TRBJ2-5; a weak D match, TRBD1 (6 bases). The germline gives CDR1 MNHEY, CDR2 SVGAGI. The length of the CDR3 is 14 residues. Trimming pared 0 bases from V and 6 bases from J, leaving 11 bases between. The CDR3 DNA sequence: TGTGCCAGCAGTTACTCGAGGGACACCCAGACCCAGTACTTC. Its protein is CASSYSRDTQTQYF.

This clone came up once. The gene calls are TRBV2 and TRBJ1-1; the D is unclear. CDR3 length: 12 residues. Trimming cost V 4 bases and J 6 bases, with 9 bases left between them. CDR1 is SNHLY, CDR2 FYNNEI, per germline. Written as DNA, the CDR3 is TGTGCCAGCAGTGTTCCAGTCCCTGAAGCTTTCTTT. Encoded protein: CASSVPVPEAFF.

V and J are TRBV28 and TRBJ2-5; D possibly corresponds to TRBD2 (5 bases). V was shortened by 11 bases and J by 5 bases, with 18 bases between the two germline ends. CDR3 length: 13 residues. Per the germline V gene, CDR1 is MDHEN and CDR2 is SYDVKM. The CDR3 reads CAGRKGVAETQYF. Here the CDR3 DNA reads TGTGCCGGGCGTAAGGGAGTAGCGGAGACCCAGTACTTC.

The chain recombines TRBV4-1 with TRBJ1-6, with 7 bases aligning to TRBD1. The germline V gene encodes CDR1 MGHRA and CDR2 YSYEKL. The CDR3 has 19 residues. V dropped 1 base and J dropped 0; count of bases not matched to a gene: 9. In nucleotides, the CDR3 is TGCGCCAGCAGCCAAGGAGGCTTACGGGACAGCTCCTATAATTCACCCCTCCACTTT. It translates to CASSQGGLRDSSYNSPLHF.

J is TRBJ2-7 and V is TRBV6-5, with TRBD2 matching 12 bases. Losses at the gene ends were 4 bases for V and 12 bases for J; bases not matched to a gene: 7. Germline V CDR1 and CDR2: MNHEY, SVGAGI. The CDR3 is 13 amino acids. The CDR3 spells CASSSSTSGRWYF. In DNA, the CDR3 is TGTGCCAGCAGTTCCTCGACTAGCGGGAGATGGTACTTC.

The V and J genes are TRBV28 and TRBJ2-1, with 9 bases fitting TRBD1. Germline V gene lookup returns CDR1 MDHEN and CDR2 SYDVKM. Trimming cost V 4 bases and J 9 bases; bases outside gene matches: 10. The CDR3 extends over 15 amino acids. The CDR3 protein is CASSSTGTGSAEQFF. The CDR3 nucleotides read TGTGCCAGCAGTTCAACCGGGACAGGGTCAGCTGAGCAGTTCTTC.

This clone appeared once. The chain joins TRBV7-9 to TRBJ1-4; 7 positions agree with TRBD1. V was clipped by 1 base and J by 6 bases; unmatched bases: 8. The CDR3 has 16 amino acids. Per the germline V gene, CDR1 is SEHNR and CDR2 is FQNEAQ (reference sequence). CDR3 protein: CASSLGLGGEDEKLFF. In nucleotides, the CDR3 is TGTGCCAGCAGCTTAGGTCTAGGGGGCGAAGATGAAAAACTGTTTTTT.

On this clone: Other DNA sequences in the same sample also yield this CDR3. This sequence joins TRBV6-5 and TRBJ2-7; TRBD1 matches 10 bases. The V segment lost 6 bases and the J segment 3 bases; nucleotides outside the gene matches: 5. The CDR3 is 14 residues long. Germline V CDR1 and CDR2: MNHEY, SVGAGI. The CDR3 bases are TGTGCCAGCAGCCGACAGGGGGCTAGCTACGAGCAGTACTTC. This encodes CASSRQGASYEQYF.

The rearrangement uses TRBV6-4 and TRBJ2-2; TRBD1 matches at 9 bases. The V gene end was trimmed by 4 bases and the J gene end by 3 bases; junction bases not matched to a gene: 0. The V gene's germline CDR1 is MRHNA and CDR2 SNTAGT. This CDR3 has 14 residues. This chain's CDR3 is CASSGQGDTGELFF. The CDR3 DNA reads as TGTGCCAGCAGTGGACAGGGGGACACCGGGGAGCTGTTTTTT.

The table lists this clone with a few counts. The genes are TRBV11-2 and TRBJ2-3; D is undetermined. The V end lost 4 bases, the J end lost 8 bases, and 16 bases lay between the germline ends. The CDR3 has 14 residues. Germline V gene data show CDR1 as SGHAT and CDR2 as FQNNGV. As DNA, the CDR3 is TGTGCCAGCAGCTCTGCAATAAGGTCAGGTACGCAGTATTTT. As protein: CASSSAIRSGTQYF. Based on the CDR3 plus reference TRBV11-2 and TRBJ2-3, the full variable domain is EAGVAQSPRYKIIEKRQSVAFWCNPISGHATLYWYQQILGQGPKLLIQFQNNGVVDDSQLPKDRFSAERLKGVDSTLKIQPAKLEDSAVYLCASSSAIRSGTQYFGPGTRLTVL.

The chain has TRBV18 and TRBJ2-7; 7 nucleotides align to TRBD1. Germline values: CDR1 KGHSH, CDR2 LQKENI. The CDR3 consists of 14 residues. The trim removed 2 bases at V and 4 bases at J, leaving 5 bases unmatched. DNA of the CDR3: TGTGCCAGCTCACCATTGGGACAGCCTTACGAGCAGTACTTC. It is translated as CASSPLGQPYEQYF. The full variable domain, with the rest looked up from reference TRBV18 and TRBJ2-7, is NAGVMQNPRHLVRRRGQEARLRCSPMKGHSHVYWYRQLPEEGLKFMVYLQKENIIDESGMPKERFSAEFPKEGPSILRIQQVVRGDSAAYFCASSPLGQPYEQYFGPGTRLTVT.

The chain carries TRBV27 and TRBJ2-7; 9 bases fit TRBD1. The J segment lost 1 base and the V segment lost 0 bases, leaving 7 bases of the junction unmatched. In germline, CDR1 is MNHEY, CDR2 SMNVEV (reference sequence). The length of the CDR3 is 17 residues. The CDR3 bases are TGTGCCAGCAGTTTATCTTTCCCCGGGACAGGGTCCTACGAGCAGTACTTC. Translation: CASSLSFPGTGSYEQYF.

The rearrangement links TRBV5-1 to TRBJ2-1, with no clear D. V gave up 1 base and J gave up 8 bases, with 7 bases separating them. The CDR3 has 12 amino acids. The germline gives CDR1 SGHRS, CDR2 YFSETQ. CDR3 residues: CASSLLADEQFF. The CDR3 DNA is TGCGCCAGCAGCTTGCTTGCGGATGAGCAGTTCTTC.

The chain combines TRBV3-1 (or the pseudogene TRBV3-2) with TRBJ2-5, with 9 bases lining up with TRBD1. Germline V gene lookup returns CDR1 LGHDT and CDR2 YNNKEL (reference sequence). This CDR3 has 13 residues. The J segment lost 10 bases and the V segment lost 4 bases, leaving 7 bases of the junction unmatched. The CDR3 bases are TGTGCCAGCAGCCCCTGGACAGGGGAAGGCCAGTACTTC. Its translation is CASSPWTGEGQYF.

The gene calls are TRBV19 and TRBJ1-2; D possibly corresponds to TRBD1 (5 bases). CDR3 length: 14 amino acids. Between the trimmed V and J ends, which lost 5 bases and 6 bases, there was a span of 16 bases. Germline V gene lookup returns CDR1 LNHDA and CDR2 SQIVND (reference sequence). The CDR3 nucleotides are TGTGCCAGTAGTGATGGGATTCCAGGGAATGGCTACACCTTC. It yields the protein CASSDGIPGNGYTF.

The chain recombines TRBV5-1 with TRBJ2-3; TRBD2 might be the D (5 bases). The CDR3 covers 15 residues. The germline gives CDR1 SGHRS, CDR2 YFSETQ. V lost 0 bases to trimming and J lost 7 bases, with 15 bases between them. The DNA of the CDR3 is TGCGCCAGCAGCTTGGCCTTTACGGGGTCAAATACGCAGTATTTT. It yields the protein CASSLAFTGSNTQYF.

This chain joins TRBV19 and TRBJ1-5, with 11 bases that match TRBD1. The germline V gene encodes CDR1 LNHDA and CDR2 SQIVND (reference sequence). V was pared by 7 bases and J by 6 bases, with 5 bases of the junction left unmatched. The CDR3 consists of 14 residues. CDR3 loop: CASTQDRGRQPQHF. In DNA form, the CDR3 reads TGTGCCAGTACCCAGGACAGGGGGCGTCAGCCCCAGCATTTT.

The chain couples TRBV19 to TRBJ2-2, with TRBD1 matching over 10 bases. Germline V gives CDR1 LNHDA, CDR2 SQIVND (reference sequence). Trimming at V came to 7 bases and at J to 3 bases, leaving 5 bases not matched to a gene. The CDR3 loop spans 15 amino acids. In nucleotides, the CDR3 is TGTGCCAGTACCCCGGGACAGGGGTACACCGGGGAGCTGTTTTTT. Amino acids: CASTPGQGYTGELFF.

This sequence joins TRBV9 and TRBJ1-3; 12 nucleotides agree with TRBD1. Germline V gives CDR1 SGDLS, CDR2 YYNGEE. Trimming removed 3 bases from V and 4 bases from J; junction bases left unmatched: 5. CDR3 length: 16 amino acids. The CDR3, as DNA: TGTGCCAGCAGCGCCCTGGGACAGGGGGCAGGAAACACCATATATTTT. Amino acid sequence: CASSALGQGAGNTIYF.

DNA of the CDR3: TGTGCCAGCAGGATGACAGGGATCGCTGAAGCTTTCTTT. The encoded protein is CASRMTGIAEAFF. The rearrangement links TRBV28 to TRBJ1-1, with 7 bases lining up with TRBD1. Germline V gene lookup returns CDR1 MDHEN and CDR2 SYDVKM. J gave up 6 bases and V 6 bases, and 7 bases lay outside the gene matches. This CDR3 region has 13 residues.

The CDR3 loop reads CASTIRETQYF. DNA of the CDR3: TGTGCCAGCACAATCCGGGAGACCCAGTACTTC. The rearrangement joins TRBV6-5 to TRBJ2-5; D not resolved. The CDR3 extends over 11 amino acids. Per germline, CDR1 MNHEY and CDR2 SVGAGI. Trimming pared 7 bases from V and 5 bases from J, leaving 8 bases between.

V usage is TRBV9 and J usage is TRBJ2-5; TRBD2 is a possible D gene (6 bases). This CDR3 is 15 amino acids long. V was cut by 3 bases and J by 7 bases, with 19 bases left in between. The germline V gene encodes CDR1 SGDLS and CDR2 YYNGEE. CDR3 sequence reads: CASSAGVGQGGTQYF. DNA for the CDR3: TGTGCCAGCAGCGCGGGGGTTGGGCAGGGAGGGACCCAGTACTTC.

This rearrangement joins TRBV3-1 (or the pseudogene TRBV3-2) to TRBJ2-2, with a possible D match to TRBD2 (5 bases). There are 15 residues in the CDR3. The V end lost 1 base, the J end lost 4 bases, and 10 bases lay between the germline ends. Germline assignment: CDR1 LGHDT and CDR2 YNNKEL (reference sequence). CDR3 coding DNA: TGTGCCAGCAGCCAAGGGCCGGGGAGCACCGGGGAGCTGTTTTTT. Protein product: CASSQGPGSTGELFF.

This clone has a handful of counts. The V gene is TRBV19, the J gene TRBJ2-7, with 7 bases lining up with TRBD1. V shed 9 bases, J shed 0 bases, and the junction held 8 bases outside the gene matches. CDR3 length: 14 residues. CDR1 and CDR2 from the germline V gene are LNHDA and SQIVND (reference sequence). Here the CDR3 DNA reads TGTGCCAGCAAAACGACAGGGAGCTCCTACGAGCAGTACTTC. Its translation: CASKTTGSSYEQYF.